The T cell receptor (beta chain) described here comes from a study of control samples from healthy donors and cancer patients (dated by TCRdb to 2020 to 2021). The library relied on the immunoSEQ multiplex PCR assay. What TCRdb holds here is the immuneACCESS table cut down to in-frame rearrangements. Part of the clones is not present; checked against another copy, under half of the missing clones reflect an unresolved V gene, and the others are unexplained. This sample gives some 120,000 clones in total; approximately 92% of them show up just once. The leading ten clones occupy about 1% of the sample. Notes on this clone: Its antigen remains unidentified. Qualities for individual bases were not recorded, and no much larger clone is one base off.

The sequenced sample was PBMCs. This sequence was found in a woman in her forties or fifties with colorectal cancer.

The base sequence is TGTGCCAGCAGCTTAGCGGTACTAGCGGGGGGGTCCCCGATCTATTTT. Its amino acids are CASSLAVLAGGSPIYF. This chain is built from TRBV7-8 and TRBJ2-3, with 13 bases aligning to TRBD2. As encoded in the germline V gene, CDR1 is SGHVS while CDR2 is FQNEAQ. The CDR3 sequence holds 16 residues, the cysteine and phenylalanine included. The entry retains the CDR3 DNA only, 48 bases that are in frame from base 1. V loses 0 bases at its end and J loses 15 bases; junction bases beyond the gene matches: 12. The full variable domain, with segments outside the CDR3 supplied by the reference TRBV7-8 and TRBJ2-3 proteins, appears as GAGVSQSPRYKVAKRGQDVALRCDPISGHVSLFWYQQALGQGPEFLTYFQNEAQLDKSGLPSDRFFAERPEGSVSTLKIQRTQQEDSAVYLCASSLAVLAGGSPIYFGPGTRLTVL.